Following are 14 T cell receptor beta chains from one sample sequenced in a study of T cell changes during pregnancy in multiple sclerosis. The method was immunoSEQ multiplex PCR; TCRdb's version includes in-frame clones alone and lacks a portion of them. The profile covers fewer than 100,000 clones, with about nine tenths appearing a single time and approximately 2% taken by the ten largest. The sequencing here drew on peripheral blood, taken before pregnancy. All receptors come from a female donor with multiple sclerosis, enrolled in a pregnancy study.

The V call is TRBV6-1, the J call TRBJ1-2, with D possibly TRBD1 on 5 matching bases. Germline-derived CDR1 and CDR2 are MNHNS and SASEGT. CDR3 length: 13 amino acids. V lost 0 bases and J 3 bases, leaving 5 bases between the germline ends. CDR3 DNA sequence: TGTGCCAGCAGTGAAGCAGGGGACTATGGCTACACCTTC. It codes for CASSEAGDYGYTF.

The chain carries TRBV4-3 and TRBJ1-6, with 9 bases aligning to TRBD1. In germline, CDR1 is LGHNA, CDR2 YSLEER. The CDR3 totals 14 residues. V dropped 4 bases and J dropped 6; count of bases not matched to a gene: 1. DNA for the CDR3: TGCGCCAGCAGCCGACAGGGGGGTAATTCACCCCTCCACTTT. Translated: CASSRQGGNSPLHF.

This sequence joins TRBV4-2 and TRBJ1-4, with a tentative D call TRBD1 (5 bases). The length of the CDR3 is 15 residues. Trimming pared 2 bases from V and 3 bases from J, leaving 10 bases between. Germline V gene data show CDR1 as LGHNA and CDR2 as YNFKEQ. The CDR3 spells CASSQPHRPNEKLFF. CDR3 sequence (DNA): TGTGCCAGCAGCCAACCCCACAGGCCTAATGAAAAACTGTTTTTT.

This clone was counted ten times or more. The chain is built from TRBV2 and TRBJ1-5; 8 bases align to TRBD1. The CDR3 consists of 13 residues. With 7 bases clipped from V and 6 bases from J, the junction kept 5 bases outside the gene matches. Germline assignment: CDR1 SNHLY and CDR2 FYNNEI. The CDR3 loop reads CASTGTGVQPQHF. In DNA form, the CDR3 reads TGTGCCAGCACCGGGACAGGTGTTCAGCCCCAGCATTTT.

The chain carries TRBV7-8 and TRBJ1-2; no reliable D call. The CDR3 sequence is 13 residues long. Trimming pared 4 bases from V and 3 bases from J, leaving 9 bases between. The germline V gene has CDR1 SGHVS and CDR2 FQNEAQ. The DNA for the CDR3 is TGTGCCAGCAGCTCTAGCGGTGACTATGGCTACACCTTC. Protein sequence: CASSSSGDYGYTF.

J is TRBJ1-1 and V is TRBV29-1; maybe TRBD1 (5 bases). CDR1 is SQVTM and CDR2 is ANQGSEA in the germline V gene. CDR3 length: 17 amino acids. V gave up 1 base and J gave up 1 base, with 19 bases separating them. CDR3 nucleotides: TGCAGCGTTGAAGGGGGACTGGATCCCAAGTCGAACACTGAAGCTTTCTTT. As protein: CSVEGGLDPKSNTEAFF.

The chain is built from TRBV5-1 and TRBJ1-1; 10 bases line up with TRBD1. In germline, CDR1 is SGHRS, CDR2 YFSETQ. CDR3 length: 14 amino acids. The V gene end was trimmed by 3 bases and the J gene end by 10 bases; junction bases not matched to a gene: 9. CDR3 DNA: TGCGCCAGCAGCTGGACCGGGACAGGGGATGGAGCTTTCTTT. Translation gives CASSWTGTGDGAFF.

The chain links TRBV11-1 to TRBJ2-1, with TRBD2 matching over 10 bases. The CDR3 is made up of 14 amino acids. With V trimmed by 1 base and J by 8 bases, 2 bases remained unmatched. Germline V gene lookup returns CDR1 SGHAT and CDR2 FQDESV (reference sequence). The CDR3 region is CASSLGLAGDEQFF. The CDR3, as DNA: TGTGCCAGCAGCTTAGGGCTAGCGGGGGATGAGCAGTTCTTC.

The CDR3 DNA reads TGTGCCAGCAGCTTGAGTGGGGGGGGCTACAATGAGCAGTTCTTC. Protein sequence: CASSLSGGGYNEQFF. This chain uses TRBV5-5 with TRBJ2-1; 7 nucleotides match TRBD2. V lost 1 base, J lost 3 bases, and 4 bases stayed unmatched. Looked up from germline, CDR1 is SGHKS and CDR2 is YYEKEE (reference sequence). There are 15 residues in the CDR3. Full variable domain (rest looked up from reference TRBV5-5 and TRBJ2-1): DAGVTQSPTHLIKTRGQQVTLRCSPISGHKSVSWYQQVLGQGPQFIFQYYEKEERGRGNFPDRFSARQFPNYSSELNVNALLLGDSALYLCASSLSGGGYNEQFFGPGTRLTVL.

The chain combines TRBV7-8 with TRBJ1-2; D unresolved. Trimming removed 5 bases at V and 2 bases at J, with 15 bases between. The CDR3 contains 15 residues. Per germline, CDR1 SGHVS and CDR2 FQNEAQ. Written as DNA, the CDR3 is TGTGCCAGCAGCCCTAGTCTTGGCGGAAACTATGGCTACACCTTC. As protein: CASSPSLGGNYGYTF.

The gene calls are TRBV7-9 and TRBJ2-5; perhaps TRBD2 as D (5 bases). The CDR3 runs to 13 residues. The germline CDR1 and CDR2 sequences are SEHNR and FQNEAQ (reference sequence). Trimming took 5 bases from V and 2 from J, leaving 9 bases between them. Here the CDR3 DNA reads TGTGCCAGCAGCCCTCCGGGGCAAGAGACCCAGTACTTC. This gives the protein CASSPPGQETQYF.

This clone has a single count. V and J are TRBV6-1 and TRBJ1-4, with D possibly TRBD1 on 5 matching bases. V lost 10 bases and J 7 bases, leaving 22 bases between the germline ends. CDR1 and CDR2 from the germline V gene are MNHNS and SASEGT. This CDR3 is 15 amino acids long. As DNA, the CDR3 is TGTGCCACCCTATTTTTGGTAGGGAGGGGTGAAAAACTGTTTTTT. This sequence encodes CATLFLVGRGEKLFF.

The V and J genes are TRBV28 and TRBJ2-7; 9 positions agree with TRBD2. Trimming removed 2 bases from V and 5 bases from J; junction bases left unmatched: 10. The germline gives CDR1 MDHEN, CDR2 SYDVKM. There are 16 residues in the CDR3. CDR3 nucleotide sequence: TGTGCCAGCAGTTTAGGGGTGGCGGGGGGGCAAAACGAGCAGTACTTC. Encoded protein: CASSLGVAGGQNEQYF.

The genes are TRBV10-2 and TRBJ1-6, with no clear D. CDR3 length: 14 amino acids. Trimming pared 10 bases from V and 6 bases from J, leaving 16 bases between. Germline lookup yields CDR1 WSHSY and CDR2 SAAADI. The DNA for the CDR3 is TGCGCCACTTTTGCCGCGGGTTCTAATTCACCCCTCCACTTT. This sequence encodes CATFAAGSNSPLHF.